The rows below give T cell receptor beta chains drawn from one sample of a study of blood T cell repertoires in COVID-19. Clones were read by immunoSEQ multiplex PCR, and TCRdb kept only the in-frame ones, dropping some. This sample carries 92,000 or so clones, around 88% of them seen once, and the ten largest clones take 0.47%. The sample consisted of peripheral blood. These receptors were obtained from a man between 60 and 75 years old with acute or convalescent COVID-19. CDR3s include the opening cysteine and the closing phenylalanine or tryptophan.

>TRBJ2-2|TRBV7-3
CASSPAVANTGELFF
>TRBJ2-5|TRBV6-1
CASSEERGGLGETQYF
>TRBJ1-5|TRBV19
CASSALGGGNQPQHF
>TRBJ1-5|TRBV11-1
CASSLGTGGGNQPQHF
>TRBJ2-7|TRBV29-1
CSVEDPTGGSYEQYF
>TRBJ2-3|TRBV24-1
CATSDFTGDTQYF
>TRBJ2-1|TRBV19
CASSIPLANEQFF
>TRBJ2-1|TRBV5-6
CASRPGQRSSYNEQFF
>TRBJ2-7|TRBV20-1
CSATTGREQYF
>TRBJ2-7|TRBV12-3/TRBV12-4
CASSSRGEQYF
>TRBJ2-5|TRBV24-1
CATSDQSGGALETQYF
>TRBJ2-2|TRBV5-4
CASNSGTNPTGELFF
>TRBJ2-2|TRBV4-1
CASSPHEVNTGELFF
>TRBJ1-1|TRBV21-1
CASSATGCGLNTEAFF
>TRBJ2-7|TRBV5-5
CASSSSYEQYF
>TRBJ2-2|TRBV6-5
CASTRDRDFSGELFF
>TRBJ1-6|TRBV3-1/TRBV3-2
CASSQVISGNSPLHF
>TRBJ1-3|TRBV7-2
CASSSPGLRGNTIYF
>TRBJ1-4|TRBV27
CASSKGAGSTNEKLFF
>TRBJ2-7|TRBV27
CASSLGGTGIAYEQYF
>TRBJ2-7|TRBV7-8
CASSSSGGPYEQYF
>TRBJ2-7|TRBV4-1
CASSQDGREPYEQYF
>TRBJ2-7|TRBV5-1
CASSLAGGSINEQYF
>TRBJ1-6|TRBV5-1
CASSLGSSYNSPLHF
>TRBJ1-2|TRBV11-2
CASSPGQAYGYTF
>TRBJ2-7|TRBV9
CASSVDRGEQYF
>TRBJ2-6|TRBV10-1
CATSPGGANVLTF
>TRBJ1-6|TRBV9
CASSGRVANSPLHF
>TRBJ2-7|TRBV5-4
CARLVGQYF
>TRBJ2-4|TRBV5-3
CARRTGTNENIQYF
>TRBJ2-7|TRBV5-1
CASSLWGGRTATYEQYF
>TRBJ1-1|TRBV5-1
CASRGGQGEAFF
>TRBJ2-7|TRBV5-1
CASSLGMRGVGTQTYEQYF
>TRBJ1-1|TRBV7-6
CASSLTGVGSTEAFF
>TRBJ2-7|TRBV7-3
CASRKQGPGYEQYF
>TRBJ1-2|TRBV15
CATRLGSGGSYYGYTF
>TRBJ2-3|TRBV19
CASSIGLTDTQYF
>TRBJ2-2|TRBV5-6
CASSWGANTGELFF
>TRBJ1-6|TRBV30
CAWKAAGPNNSPLHF
>TRBJ2-1|TRBV4-1
CASSPWTSENEQFF
>TRBJ2-3|TRBV7-2
CASSLGLQTDTQYF
>TRBJ1-1|TRBV5-1
CASSLGPGGGTEAFF
>TRBJ2-7|TRBV19
CASSIPTGTGFSEQYF
>TRBJ1-5|TRBV5-6
CASSLRIREGNQPQHF
>TRBJ2-7|TRBV20-1
CSASGTGTSGGRGEQYF
>TRBJ2-5|TRBV2
CASSAIRTAQETQYF
>TRBJ1-5|TRBV28
CASSLGGVNQPQHF
>TRBJ2-7|TRBV15
CATSSPEGYEQYF
>TRBJ2-7|TRBV3-1/TRBV3-2
CASSQTGTGYPYEQYF
>TRBJ1-6|TRBV6-5
CASSYLGGPDSPLHF
>TRBJ2-5|TRBV9
CASSVGASGRAKFETQYF
>TRBJ2-3|TRBV7-9
CASSPGSTDTQYF
>TRBJ2-5|TRBV3-1/TRBV3-2
CASSQYGREQETQYF
>TRBJ2-7|TRBV7-7
CASSSKRTGGPYEQYF
>TRBJ2-1|TRBV5-1
CASSSRRGYEDNEQFF
>TRBJ2-7|TRBV5-1
CASSYTSGGAYEQYF
>TRBJ2-4|TRBV10-3
CAISESASGGALFF
>TRBJ2-7|TRBV27
CASSFGGNYEQYF
>TRBJ2-4|TRBV5-6
CASSLRRDSQYF
>TRBJ1-2|TRBV27
CASSLGQGGGYTF